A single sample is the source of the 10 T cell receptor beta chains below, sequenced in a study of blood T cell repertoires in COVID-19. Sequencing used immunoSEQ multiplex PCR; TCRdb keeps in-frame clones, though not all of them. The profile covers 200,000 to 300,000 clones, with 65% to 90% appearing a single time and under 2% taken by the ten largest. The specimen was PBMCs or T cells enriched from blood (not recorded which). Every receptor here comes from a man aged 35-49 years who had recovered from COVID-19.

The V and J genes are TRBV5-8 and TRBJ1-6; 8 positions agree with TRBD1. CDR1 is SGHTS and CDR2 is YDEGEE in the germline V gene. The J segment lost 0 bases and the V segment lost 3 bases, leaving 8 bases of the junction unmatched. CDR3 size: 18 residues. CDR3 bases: TGTGCCAGCAGCTCGACTGGACAGGGAAGCTCCTATAATTCACCCCTCCACTTT. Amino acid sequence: CASSSTGQGSSYNSPLHF.

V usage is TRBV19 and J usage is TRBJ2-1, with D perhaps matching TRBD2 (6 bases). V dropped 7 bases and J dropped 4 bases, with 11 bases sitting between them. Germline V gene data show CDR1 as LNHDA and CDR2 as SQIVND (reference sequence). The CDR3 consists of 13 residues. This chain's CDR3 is CASKLRGYNEQFF. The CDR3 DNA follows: TGTGCCAGTAAACTTCGGGGGTACAATGAGCAGTTCTTC.

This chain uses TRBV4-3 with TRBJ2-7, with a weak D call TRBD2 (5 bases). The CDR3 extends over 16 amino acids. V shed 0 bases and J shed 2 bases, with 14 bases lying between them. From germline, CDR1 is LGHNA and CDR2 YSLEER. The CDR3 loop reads CASSQEWRQAAYEQYF. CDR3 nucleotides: TGCGCCAGCAGCCAAGAGTGGAGGCAGGCGGCCTACGAGCAGTACTTC.

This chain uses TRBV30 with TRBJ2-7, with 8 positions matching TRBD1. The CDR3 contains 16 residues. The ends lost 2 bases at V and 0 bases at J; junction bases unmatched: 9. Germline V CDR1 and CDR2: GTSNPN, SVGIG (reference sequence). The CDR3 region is CAWSHGTGKSSYEQYF. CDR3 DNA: TGTGCCTGGAGTCATGGGACAGGAAAAAGCTCCTACGAGCAGTACTTC.

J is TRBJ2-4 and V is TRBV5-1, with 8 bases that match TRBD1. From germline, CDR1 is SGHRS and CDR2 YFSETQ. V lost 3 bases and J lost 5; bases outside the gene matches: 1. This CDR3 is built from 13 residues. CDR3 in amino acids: CASSSGQENIQYF. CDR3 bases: TGCGCCAGCAGCTCGGGACAGGAAAACATTCAGTACTTC.

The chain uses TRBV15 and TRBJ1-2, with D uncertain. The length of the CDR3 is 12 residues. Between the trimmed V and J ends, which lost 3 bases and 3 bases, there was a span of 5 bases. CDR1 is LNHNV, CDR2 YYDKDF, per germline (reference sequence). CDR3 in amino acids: CATSSEDYGYTF. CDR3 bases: TGTGCCACCAGCAGCGAGGACTATGGCTACACCTTC.

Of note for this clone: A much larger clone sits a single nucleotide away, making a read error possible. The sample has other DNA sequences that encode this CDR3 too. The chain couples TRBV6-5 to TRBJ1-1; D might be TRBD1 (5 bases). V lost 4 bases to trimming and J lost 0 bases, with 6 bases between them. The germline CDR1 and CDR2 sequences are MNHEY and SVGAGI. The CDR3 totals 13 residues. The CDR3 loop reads CASSSTVNTEAFF. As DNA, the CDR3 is TGTGCCAGCAGTTCGACAGTGAACACTGAAGCTTTCTTT.

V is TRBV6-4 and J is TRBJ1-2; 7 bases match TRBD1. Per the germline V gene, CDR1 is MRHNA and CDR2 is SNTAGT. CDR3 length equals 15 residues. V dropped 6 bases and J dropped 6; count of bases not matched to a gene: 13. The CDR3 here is CASRWRGQLEDGYTF. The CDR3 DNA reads TGTGCCAGCAGGTGGCGGGGACAGCTAGAAGATGGCTACACCTTC.

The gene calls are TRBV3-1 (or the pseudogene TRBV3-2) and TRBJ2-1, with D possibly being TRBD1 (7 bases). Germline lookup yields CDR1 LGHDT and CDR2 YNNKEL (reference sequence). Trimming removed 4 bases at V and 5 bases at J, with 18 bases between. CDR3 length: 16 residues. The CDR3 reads CASSLPRGAKDNEQFF. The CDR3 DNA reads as TGTGCCAGCAGCCTCCCCAGGGGGGCTAAAGACAATGAGCAGTTCTTC.

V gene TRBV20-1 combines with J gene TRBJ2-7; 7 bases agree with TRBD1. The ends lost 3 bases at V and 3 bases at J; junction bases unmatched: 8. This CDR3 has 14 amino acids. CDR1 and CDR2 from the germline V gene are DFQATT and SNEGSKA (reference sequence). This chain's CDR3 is CSASGEQGNYEQYF. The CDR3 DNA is TGCAGTGCTAGTGGGGAACAGGGGAACTACGAGCAGTACTTC.